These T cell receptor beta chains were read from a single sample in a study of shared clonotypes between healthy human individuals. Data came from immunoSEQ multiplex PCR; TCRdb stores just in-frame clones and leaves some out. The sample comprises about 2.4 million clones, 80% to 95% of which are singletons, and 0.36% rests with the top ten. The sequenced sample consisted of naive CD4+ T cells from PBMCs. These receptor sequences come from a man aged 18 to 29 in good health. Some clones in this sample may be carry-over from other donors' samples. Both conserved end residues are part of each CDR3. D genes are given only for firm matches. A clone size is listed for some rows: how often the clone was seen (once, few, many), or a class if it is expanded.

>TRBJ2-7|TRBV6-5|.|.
TGTGCCAGCAGTTACTCAATAGGAGAGACCTACGAGCAGTACTTC
CASSYSIGETYEQYF
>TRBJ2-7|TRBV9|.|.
TGTGCCAGCAGCGTAAGCCCTGGGGACGAGCAGTACTTC
CASSVSPGDEQYF
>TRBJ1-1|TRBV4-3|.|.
TGCGCCAGCAGCCAAGTTCCCAGGCCTGGGACTGAAGCTTTCTTT
CASSQVPRPGTEAFF
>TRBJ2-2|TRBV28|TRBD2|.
TGTGCCAGCAGGAGCGGGATCGGGCCCGGGGAGCTGTTTTTT
CASRSGIGPGELFF
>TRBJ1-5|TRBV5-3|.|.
TGTGCCAGAAGCCTTGGGCCCCCCGTACGGTCGGGGGGGCCCCAGCATTTT
CARSLGPPVRSGGPQHF
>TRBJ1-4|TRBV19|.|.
TGTGCCAGTAGTAAACGGTCAGGGACCGAAAAACTGTTTTTT
CASSKRSGTEKLFF
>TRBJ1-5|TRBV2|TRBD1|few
TGTGCCAGCAGGGTGGAGGGGGCGAGCCAGCCCCAGCATTTT
CASRVEGASQPQHF
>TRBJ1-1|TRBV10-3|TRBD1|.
TGTGCCATCAGTCTAGGACAGGGCGCTGAAGCTTTCTTT
CAISLGQGAEAFF
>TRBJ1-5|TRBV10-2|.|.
TGCGCCAGCAGCAAAAACCTCGGACAGAGAGTCAATCAGCCCCAGCATTTT
CASSKNLGQRVNQPQHF
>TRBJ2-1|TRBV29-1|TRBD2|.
TGCAGCGTTAGCCCCGGGACTAGGAATGAGCAGTTCTTC
CSVSPGTRNEQFF
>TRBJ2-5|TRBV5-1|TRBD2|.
TGCGCCAGCAGCGGGGGACTAGCGGGAGGAAGGGGAGAGACCCAGTACTTC
CASSGGLAGGRGETQYF
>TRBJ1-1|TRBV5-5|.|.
TGTGCCAGCAGCTTGGCTACAGGGATCCCCACTGAAGCTTTCTTT
CASSLATGIPTEAFF
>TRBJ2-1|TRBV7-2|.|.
TGTGCCAGCAGCTTAGAGAGGGAGGTTCGTAGGAATGAGCAGTTCTTC
CASSLEREVRRNEQFF
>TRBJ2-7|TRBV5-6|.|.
TGTGCCAGCAGCTTGGTTTACGGGGGAAGGGACGAGCAGTACTTC
CASSLVYGGRDEQYF
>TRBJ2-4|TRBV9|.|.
TGTGCCAGCAGCCCTCGGACAGTCGGGGTTAGCATTCAGTACTTC
CASSPRTVGVSIQYF
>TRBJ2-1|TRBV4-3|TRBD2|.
TGCGCCAGCAGCCAAGACCCCCCTAGCGGGACCTCGAAGGCCTACAATGAGCAGTTCTTC
CASSQDPPSGTSKAYNEQFF
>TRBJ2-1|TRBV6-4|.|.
TGTGCCAGCAGCCCGACCTGGAGCTCCTACAATGAGCAGTTCTTC
CASSPTWSSYNEQFF
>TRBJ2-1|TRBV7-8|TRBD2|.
TGTGCCAGCAGCTACCAGCGGGATTGGGACAATGAGCAGTTCTTC
CASSYQRDWDNEQFF
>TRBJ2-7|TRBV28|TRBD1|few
TGTGCCAGCAGGACAGGGGGCTACGAGCAGTACTTC
CASRTGGYEQYF
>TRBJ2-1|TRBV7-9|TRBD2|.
TGTGCCAGCAGCTTGGAGCGGGAGAGAGACGAGCAGTTCTTC
CASSLERERDEQFF
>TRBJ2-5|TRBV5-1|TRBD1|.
TGCGCCAGCACCACCGGGACAGCGATGCTACAAGAGACCCAGTACTTC
CASTTGTAMLQETQYF
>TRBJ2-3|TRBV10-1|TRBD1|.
TGCGCCAGCAGCGCCGGGACAGGGAAGACAGATACGCAGTATTTT
CASSAGTGKTDTQYF
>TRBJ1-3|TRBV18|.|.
TGTGCCAGCTCACCATGGGGACCGCGCTCTGGAAACACCATATATTTT
CASSPWGPRSGNTIYF
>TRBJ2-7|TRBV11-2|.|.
TGTGCCAGCAGCTTAGGTGGTCGGGGTTACGAGCAGTACTTC
CASSLGGRGYEQYF
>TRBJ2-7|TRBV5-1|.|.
TGCGCCAGCAGCTTGGAAGGGGGGGAAACCTACGAGCAGTACTTC
CASSLEGGETYEQYF
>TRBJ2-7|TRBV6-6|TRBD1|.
TGTGCCAGCAACCAAGGACAGGTTCTCCACTTC
CASNQGQVLHF
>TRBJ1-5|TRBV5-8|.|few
TGTGCCAGCAGCTTGGCAGGTGGTCAGCCCCAGCATTTT
CASSLAGGQPQHF
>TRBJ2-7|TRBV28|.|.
TGTGCCAGCAGTCCCCCTGGACAGAAGACCTACGAGCAGTACTTC
CASSPPGQKTYEQYF
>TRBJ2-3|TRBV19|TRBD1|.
TGTGCCAGTAGCTTAACCGGGACAGGGGTTTTTGATACGCAGTATTTT
CASSLTGTGVFDTQYF
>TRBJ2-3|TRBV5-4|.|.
TGTGCCAGCAGCCAGGGGACCGACGCGGCGGATACGCAGTATTTT
CASSQGTDAADTQYF
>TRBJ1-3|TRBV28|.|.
TGTGCCAGCAGTGTCCGAAACACCATATATTTT
CASSVRNTIYF
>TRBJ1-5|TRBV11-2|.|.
TGTGCCAGCAGCGATTTTAGGGGGGGGAGCAATCAGCCCCAGCATTTT
CASSDFRGGSNQPQHF
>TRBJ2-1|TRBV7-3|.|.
TGTGCCAGCAGCCCCACGTCGCAGCGGGCTTACAATGAGCAGTTCTTC
CASSPTSQRAYNEQFF
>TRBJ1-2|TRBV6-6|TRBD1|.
TGTGCCAGCAGTTATGGCCTGGGAACAGGGGTTGGCTACACCTTC
CASSYGLGTGVGYTF
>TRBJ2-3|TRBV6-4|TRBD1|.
TGTGCCAGCAGTGATCGGACAGGGGGCGCAGATACGCAGTATTTT
CASSDRTGGADTQYF
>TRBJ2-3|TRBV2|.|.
TGTGCCAGCAGTGAAGCGGGCTCGGCAGATACGCAGTATTTT
CASSEAGSADTQYF
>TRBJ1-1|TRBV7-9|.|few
TGTGCCAGCAGCTTAGAGTCAGTCGAAGCTTTCTTT
CASSLESVEAFF
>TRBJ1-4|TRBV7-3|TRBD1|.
TGTGCCAGCAGCCCGCGACAGGGACCTAATGAAAAACTGTTTTTT
CASSPRQGPNEKLFF
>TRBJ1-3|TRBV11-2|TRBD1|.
TGTGCCAGCAGTCCCGACAGGGCTAGGAACACCATATATTTT
CASSPDRARNTIYF
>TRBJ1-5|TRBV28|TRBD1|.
TGTGCCAGCAGCCCGGGACAGCTTGGGCACCAGCCCCAGCATTTT
CASSPGQLGHQPQHF
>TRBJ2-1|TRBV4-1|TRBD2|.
TGCGCCAGCAGCCAAGAGTCTAGCGGGAGGGGGGGGAATGAGCAGTTCTTC
CASSQESSGRGGNEQFF
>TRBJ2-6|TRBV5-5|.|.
TGTGCCAGCAGCTTAGGGTCCGGGGGCGGCTCTGGGGCCAACGTCCTGACTTTC
CASSLGSGGGSGANVLTF
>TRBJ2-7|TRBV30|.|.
TGTGCCTGGAGTCCCCAGGCCGAGGGGGAGCAGTACTTC
CAWSPQAEGEQYF
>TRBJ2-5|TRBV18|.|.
TGTGCCAGCTCACCGGGGGGCAAGGAGACCCAGTACTTC
CASSPGGKETQYF
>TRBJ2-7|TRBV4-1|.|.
TGCGCCAGCAGCCAAAGCCGGATTGACTACGAGCAGTACTTC
CASSQSRIDYEQYF
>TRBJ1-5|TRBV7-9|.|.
TGTGCCAGCAGCCTGAGCAATCAGCCCCAGCATTTT
CASSLSNQPQHF
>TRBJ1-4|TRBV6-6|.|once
TGTGCCAGCCGGGGACGGTGGGGGGAAAAACTGTTTTTT
CASRGRWGEKLFF
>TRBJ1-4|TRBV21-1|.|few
TGTGCCAGCAGCGGGTCCTCTCTCAAGGAAAAACTGTTTTTT
CASSGSSLKEKLFF
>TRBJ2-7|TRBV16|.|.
TGTGCCAGCAGCCAATCCCCCGGGACACTGTACGAGCAGTACTTC
CASSQSPGTLYEQYF
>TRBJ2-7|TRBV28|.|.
TGTGCCAGCAGTTTCGCCTACGAGCAGTACTTC
CASSFAYEQYF
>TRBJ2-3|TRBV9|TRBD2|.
TGTGCCAGCAGCTCGACTAGCGGGAGAGAGGGTACGCAGTATTTT
CASSSTSGREGTQYF
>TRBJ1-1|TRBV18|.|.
TGTGCCAGCTCACCTCGGTTAGAAGGATCAAGCGGGATGAACACTGAAGCTTTCTTT
CASSPRLEGSSGMNTEAFF
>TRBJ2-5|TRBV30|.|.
TGTGCCTGGACTTTAGGGGGAGGGAATGCCCAGTACTTC
CAWTLGGGNAQYF
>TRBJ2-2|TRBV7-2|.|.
TGTGCCAGCAGCAGACAGGACACCGGGGAGCTGTTTTTT
CASSRQDTGELFF
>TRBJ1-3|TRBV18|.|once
TGTGCCAGCTCACCGCAAGGGGGCTCTGGAAACACCATATATTTT
CASSPQGGSGNTIYF